The 16 T cell receptor beta chains given below trace back to one sample, sequenced in a study of T cell responses to AZD1222 COVID-19 vaccine. The table came from immunoSEQ multiplex PCR; TCRdb's copy has only in-frame clones and leaves some out. The sample gives around 92,000 clones, roughly 90% of which show up once; around a fifth is in the top ten. The specimen comprised peripheral blood, sampled on day 0 of AZD1222 vaccination. Every receptor here comes from an adult in good health.

The chain is built from TRBV29-1 and TRBJ1-5; D remains ambiguous. V was trimmed by 4 bases and J by 2 bases, leaving 12 bases between them. The CDR3 contains 14 residues. Germline-derived CDR1 and CDR2 are SQVTM and ANQGSEA. CDR3 sequence reads: CSVGVSAGNQPQHF. CDR3 coding DNA: TGCAGCGTTGGAGTCTCGGCCGGCAATCAGCCCCAGCATTTT. The whole variable domain, filled in from reference TRBV29-1 and TRBJ1-5, reads SAVISQKPSRDICQRGTSLTIQCQVDSQVTMMFWYRQQPGQSLTLIATANQGSEATYESGFVIDKFPISRPNLTFSTLTVSNMSPEDSSIYLCSVGVSAGNQPQHFGDGTRLSIL.

The rearrangement joins TRBV7-9 to TRBJ1-3; weak D call: TRBD1 (6 bases). Germline V gene lookup returns CDR1 SEHNR and CDR2 FQNEAQ (reference sequence). CDR3 length: 14 amino acids. Trimming removed 6 bases from V and 0 bases from J, with 9 bases in between. Here the CDR3 DNA reads TGTGCCAGCAGTACAGGGTTCTCTGGAAACACCATATATTTT. Encoded protein: CASSTGFSGNTIYF. The full variable domain, its missing parts supplied by reference TRBV7-9 and TRBJ1-3, is DTGVSQNPRHKITKRGQNVTFRCDPISEHNRLYWYRQTLGQGPEFLTYFQNEAQLEKSRLLSDRFSAERPKGSFSTLEIQRTEQGDSAMYLCASSTGFSGNTIYFGEGSWLTVV.

V usage is TRBV28 and J usage is TRBJ2-1; D uncertain. In germline, CDR1 is MDHEN, CDR2 SYDVKM. Trimming took off 6 bases at V and 0 bases at J, with 9 bases between the two ends. This CDR3 has 14 residues. CDR3 residues: CASRGVLSYNEQFF. CDR3 nucleotides: TGTGCCAGCAGGGGCGTCCTCTCCTACAATGAGCAGTTCTTC.

The chain recombines TRBV19 with TRBJ1-2, with TRBD1 as a possible D gene (5 bases). Germline CDR1 is LNHDA and CDR2 is SQIVND (reference sequence). Trimming cost V 8 bases and J 4 bases, with 17 bases left between them. The CDR3 has 14 residues. DNA for the CDR3: TGTGCCAGTCTGGATTCGGCTGGGGGCTATGGCTACACCTTC. It translates to CASLDSAGGYGYTF.

This clone was seen a single time. The chain uses TRBV4-2 and TRBJ2-4; the match to TRBD1 covers 12 bases. Germline V lookup: CDR1 LGHNA, CDR2 YNFKEQ. There are 15 residues in the CDR3. With 5 bases clipped from V and 9 bases from J, the junction kept 8 bases outside the gene matches. The CDR3 region is CASSRGQGARTIQYF. CDR3 nucleotide sequence: TGTGCCAGCAGCAGGGGACAGGGGGCGCGAACCATTCAGTACTTC.

The chain recombines TRBV5-6 with TRBJ1-5, with a tentative D call TRBD1 (5 bases). Germline V gives CDR1 SGHDT, CDR2 YYEEEE. CDR3 size: 13 residues. V shed 4 bases and J shed 4 bases, with 9 bases lying between them. This CDR3 reads CASSPGGNQPQHF. The CDR3 region has the DNA TGTGCCAGCAGCCCCGGGGGGAATCAGCCCCAGCATTTT. Filled out from reference TRBV5-6 and TRBJ1-5, the complete variable domain reads DAGVTQSPTHLIKTRGQQVTLRCSPKSGHDTVSWYQQALGQGPQFIFQYYEEEERQRGNFPDRFSGHQFPNYSSELNVNALLLGDSALYLCASSPGGNQPQHFGDGTRLSIL.

This clone was seen a few times. V is TRBV7-9 and J is TRBJ2-7; TRBD1 might be the D (6 bases). The CDR3 covers 14 residues. Looked up from germline, CDR1 is SEHNR and CDR2 is FQNEAQ (reference sequence). The V gene lost 4 bases and the J gene lost 2 bases, with 12 bases spanning the gap. In DNA, the CDR3 is TGTGCCAGCAGCTGGGACATGAGGACCTACGAGCAGTACTTC. Amino acids: CASSWDMRTYEQYF. The whole variable domain, filled in from reference TRBV7-9 and TRBJ2-7, reads DTGVSQNPRHKITKRGQNVTFRCDPISEHNRLYWYRQTLGQGPEFLTYFQNEAQLEKSRLLSDRFSAERPKGSFSTLEIQRTEQGDSAMYLCASSWDMRTYEQYFGPGTRLTVT.

This chain uses TRBV19 with TRBJ2-7; 11 bases are a match to TRBD1. The trim removed 3 bases at V and 5 bases at J, leaving 9 bases unmatched. In germline, CDR1 is LNHDA, CDR2 SQIVND (reference sequence). This CDR3 comprises 16 residues. The CDR3 DNA reads TGTGCCAGTAGTATGATTGGGGACAGGGGGTCCCACGAGCAGTACTTC. It codes for CASSMIGDRGSHEQYF.

The J gene is TRBJ1-2, the V gene TRBV12-3 or TRBV12-4; D uncertain. The V end lost 3 bases, the J end lost 8 bases, and 10 bases lay between the germline ends. The CDR3 runs to 12 residues. Here the CDR3 DNA reads TGTGCCAGCAGTTTTCTGGAGAGGGGCTACACCTTC. Protein product: CASSFLERGYTF.

This clone turned up a few times. This sequence joins TRBV7-6 and TRBJ2-7; the match to TRBD1 covers 8 bases. The CDR3 is 15 amino acids. Germline trimming cut 5 bases from V and 0 bases from J; bases unmatched to any gene: 6. Germline V gives CDR1 SGHVS, CDR2 FNYEAQ. The CDR3 loop is CASSAGTGYSYEQYF. The CDR3 nucleotides are TGTGCCAGCAGCGCAGGGACAGGCTACTCCTACGAGCAGTACTTC.

The V call is TRBV4-2, the J call TRBJ1-2; D is perhaps TRBD1 (5 bases). Germline loops: CDR1 LGHNA, CDR2 YNFKEQ. The CDR3 runs to 13 residues. The V and J ends lost 1 base and 6 bases respectively, with 9 bases between them. CDR3 region: CASSQGQIDGYTF. DNA of the CDR3: TGTGCCAGCAGCCAAGGACAGATCGATGGCTACACCTTC.

The genes are TRBV18 and TRBJ2-7; tentative D call: TRBD1 (5 bases). Germline-derived CDR1 and CDR2 are KGHSH and LQKENI. V was shortened by 0 bases and J by 5 bases, with 11 bases between the two germline ends. The CDR3 runs 14 residues. CDR3 region: CASSPPPGRDEQYF. The CDR3 nucleotides are TGTGCCAGCTCACCACCCCCTGGCAGGGACGAGCAGTACTTC.

The chain combines TRBV27 with TRBJ2-7; D might be TRBD2 (6 bases). V was cut by 5 bases and J by 3 bases, with 17 bases left in between. Germline V CDR1 and CDR2: MNHEY, SMNVEV (reference sequence). The CDR3 runs to 15 residues. CDR3 nucleotides: TGTGCCAGCAGTGCCCCGTTGCGGGGCATCTACGAGCAGTACTTC. It translates to CASSAPLRGIYEQYF.

The genes are TRBV7-2 and TRBJ2-5; D might be TRBD2 (5 bases). Looked up from germline, CDR1 is SGHTA and CDR2 is FQGNSA. V was trimmed by 1 base and J by 2 bases, leaving 5 bases between them. The length of the CDR3 is 13 residues. The DNA for the CDR3 is TGTGCCAGCAGCTTAGGAGGGCAAGAGACCCAGTACTTC. It codes for CASSLGGQETQYF.

The chain recombines TRBV7-2 with TRBJ1-2, with D possibly TRBD1 on 6 matching bases. The germline V and J ends were trimmed by 4 bases and 4 bases, with 16 bases remaining between them. CDR3 length: 15 residues. The V gene's germline CDR1 is SGHTA and CDR2 FQGNSA. This CDR3 reads CASSYDPSGAYGYTF. For the CDR3, the DNA is TGTGCCAGCAGCTATGACCCGTCGGGGGCCTATGGCTACACCTTC.

The chain is built from TRBV14 and TRBJ2-5; the D gene is possibly TRBD1 (5 bases). This CDR3 has 17 residues. The germline CDR1 and CDR2 sequences are SGHDN and FVKESK. The V end lost 4 bases, the J end lost 2 bases, and 20 bases lay between the germline ends. Written as DNA, the CDR3 is TGTGCCAGCAGCCGCCCGACTCGATACAGGAGACAAGAGACCCAGTACTTC. It specifies CASSRPTRYRRQETQYF.